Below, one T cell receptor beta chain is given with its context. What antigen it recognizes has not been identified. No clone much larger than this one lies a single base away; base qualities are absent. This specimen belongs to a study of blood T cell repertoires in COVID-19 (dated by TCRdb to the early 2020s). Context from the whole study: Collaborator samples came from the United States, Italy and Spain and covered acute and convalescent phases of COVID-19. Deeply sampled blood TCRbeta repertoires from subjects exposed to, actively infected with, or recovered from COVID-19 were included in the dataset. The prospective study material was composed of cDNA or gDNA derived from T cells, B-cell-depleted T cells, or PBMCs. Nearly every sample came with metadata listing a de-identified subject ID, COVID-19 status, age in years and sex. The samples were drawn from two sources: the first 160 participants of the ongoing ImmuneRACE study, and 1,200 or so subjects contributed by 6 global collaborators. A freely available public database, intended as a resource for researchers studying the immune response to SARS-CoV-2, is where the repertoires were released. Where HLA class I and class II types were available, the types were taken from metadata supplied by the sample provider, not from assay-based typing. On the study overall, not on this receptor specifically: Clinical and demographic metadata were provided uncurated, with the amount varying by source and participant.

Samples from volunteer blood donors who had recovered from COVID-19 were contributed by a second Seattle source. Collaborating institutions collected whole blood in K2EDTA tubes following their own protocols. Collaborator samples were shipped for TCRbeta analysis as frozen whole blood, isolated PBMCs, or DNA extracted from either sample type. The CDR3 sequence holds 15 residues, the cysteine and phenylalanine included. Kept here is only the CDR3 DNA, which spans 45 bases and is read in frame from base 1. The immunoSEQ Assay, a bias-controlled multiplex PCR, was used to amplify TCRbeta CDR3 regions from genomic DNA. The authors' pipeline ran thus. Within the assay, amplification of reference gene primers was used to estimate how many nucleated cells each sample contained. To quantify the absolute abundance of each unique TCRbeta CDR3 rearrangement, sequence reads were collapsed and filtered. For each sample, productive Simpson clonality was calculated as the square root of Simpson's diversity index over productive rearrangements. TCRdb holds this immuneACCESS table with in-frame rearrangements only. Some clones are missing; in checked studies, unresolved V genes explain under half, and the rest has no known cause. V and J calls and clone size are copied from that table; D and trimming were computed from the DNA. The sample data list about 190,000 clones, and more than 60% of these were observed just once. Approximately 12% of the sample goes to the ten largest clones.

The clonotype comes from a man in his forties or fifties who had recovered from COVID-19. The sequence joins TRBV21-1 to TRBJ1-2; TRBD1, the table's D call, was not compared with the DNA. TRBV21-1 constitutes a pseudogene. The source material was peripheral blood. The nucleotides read TGTGCCAGCAGCACTGGGACAAGACTTAACTATGGCTACACCTTC. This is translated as CASSTGTRLNYGYTF.